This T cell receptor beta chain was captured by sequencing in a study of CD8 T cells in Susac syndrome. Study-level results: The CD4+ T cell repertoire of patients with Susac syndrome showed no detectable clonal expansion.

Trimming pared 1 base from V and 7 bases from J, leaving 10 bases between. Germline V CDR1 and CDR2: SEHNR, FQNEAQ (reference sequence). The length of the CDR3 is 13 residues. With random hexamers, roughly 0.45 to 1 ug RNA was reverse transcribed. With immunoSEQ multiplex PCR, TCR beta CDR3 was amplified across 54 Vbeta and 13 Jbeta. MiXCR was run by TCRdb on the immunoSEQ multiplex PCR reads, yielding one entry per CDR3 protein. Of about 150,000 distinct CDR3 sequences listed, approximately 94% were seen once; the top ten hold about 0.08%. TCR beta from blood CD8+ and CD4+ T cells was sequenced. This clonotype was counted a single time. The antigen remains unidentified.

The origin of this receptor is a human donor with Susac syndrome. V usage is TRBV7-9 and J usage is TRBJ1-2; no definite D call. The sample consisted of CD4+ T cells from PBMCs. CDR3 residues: CASSLVQNTGYTF. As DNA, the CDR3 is TGTGCCAGCAGCTTAGTACAGAACACTGGCTACACCTTC.